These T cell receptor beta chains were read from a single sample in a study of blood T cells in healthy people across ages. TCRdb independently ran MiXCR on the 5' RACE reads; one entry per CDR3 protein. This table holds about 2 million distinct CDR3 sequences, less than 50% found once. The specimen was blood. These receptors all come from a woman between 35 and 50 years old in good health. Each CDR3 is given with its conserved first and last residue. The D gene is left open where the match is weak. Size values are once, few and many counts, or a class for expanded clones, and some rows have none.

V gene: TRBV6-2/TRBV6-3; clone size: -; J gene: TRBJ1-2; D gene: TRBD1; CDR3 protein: CASRQGQGRPPHHYGYTF; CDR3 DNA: TGTGCCAGCAGACAAGGACAGGGGAGGCCTCCTCACCATTATGGCTACACCTTC
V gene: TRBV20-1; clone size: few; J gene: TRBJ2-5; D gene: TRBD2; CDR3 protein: CSARRLAGGWETQYF; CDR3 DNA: TGCAGTGCTAGAAGACTAGCGGGGGGCTGGGAGACCCAGTACTTC
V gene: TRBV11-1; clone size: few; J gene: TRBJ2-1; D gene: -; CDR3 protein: CASSIRGAPGNEQFF; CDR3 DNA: TGTGCCAGCAGCATCCGGGGGGCTCCGGGGAATGAGCAGTTCTTC
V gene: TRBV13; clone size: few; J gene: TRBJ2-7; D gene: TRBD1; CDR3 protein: CASSQTWDREAYEQYF; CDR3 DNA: TGTGCCAGCAGCCAAACCTGGGACAGAGAAGCCTACGAGCAGTACTTC
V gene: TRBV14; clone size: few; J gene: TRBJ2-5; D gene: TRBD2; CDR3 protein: CASSPSSGGSQETQYF; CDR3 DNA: TGTGCCAGCAGCCCATCATCGGGAGGGAGCCAAGAGACCCAGTACTTC
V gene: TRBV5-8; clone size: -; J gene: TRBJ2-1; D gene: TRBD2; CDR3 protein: CARTSDTYNEQFF; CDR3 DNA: TGTGCCAGGACTAGCGATACCTACAATGAGCAGTTCTTC
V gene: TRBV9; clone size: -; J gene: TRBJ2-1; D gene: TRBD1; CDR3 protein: CASSVGGTVTNEQFF; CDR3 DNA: TGTGCCAGCAGCGTAGGAGGGACAGTTACCAATGAGCAGTTCTTC
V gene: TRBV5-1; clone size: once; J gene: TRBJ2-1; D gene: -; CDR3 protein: CASSPAGGRLYNEQFF; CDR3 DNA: TGCGCCAGCAGTCCGGCTGGGGGGAGACTCTACAATGAGCAGTTCTTC
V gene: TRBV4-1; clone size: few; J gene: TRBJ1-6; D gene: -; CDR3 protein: CASSQAPSPLHF; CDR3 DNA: TGCGCCAGCAGCCAAGCCCCCTCACCCCTCCACTTT
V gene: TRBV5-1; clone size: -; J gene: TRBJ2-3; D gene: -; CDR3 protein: CASSLGGYATDTQYF; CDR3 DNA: TGCGCCAGCAGCTTGGGGGGATACGCCACAGATACGCAGTATTTT
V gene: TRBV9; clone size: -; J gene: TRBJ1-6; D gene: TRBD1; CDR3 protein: CASSGAGTENSPLHF; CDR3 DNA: TGTGCCAGCAGCGGAGCCGGGACAGAGAATTCACCCCTCCACTTT
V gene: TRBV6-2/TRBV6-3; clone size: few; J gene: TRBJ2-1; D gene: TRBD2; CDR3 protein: CASGGLAGGPNSHEQFF; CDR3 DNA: TGTGCCAGCGGTGGACTAGCGGGGGGGCCAAACTCTCATGAGCAGTTCTTC
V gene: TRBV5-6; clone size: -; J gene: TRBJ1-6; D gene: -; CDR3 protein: CASSLGRGYYNSPLHF; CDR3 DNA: TGTGCCAGCAGCTTAGGTCGGGGTTACTATAATTCACCCCTCCACTTT
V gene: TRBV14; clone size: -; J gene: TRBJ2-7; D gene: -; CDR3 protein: CASSSGSLTGEQYF; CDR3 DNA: TGTGCCAGCAGCTCCGGGTCCCTCACGGGGGAGCAGTACTTC
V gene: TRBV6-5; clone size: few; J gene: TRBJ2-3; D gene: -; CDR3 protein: CASSYGRAQWDTQYF; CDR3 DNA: TGTGCCAGCAGTTACGGGCGGGCACAGTGGGATACGCAGTATTTT